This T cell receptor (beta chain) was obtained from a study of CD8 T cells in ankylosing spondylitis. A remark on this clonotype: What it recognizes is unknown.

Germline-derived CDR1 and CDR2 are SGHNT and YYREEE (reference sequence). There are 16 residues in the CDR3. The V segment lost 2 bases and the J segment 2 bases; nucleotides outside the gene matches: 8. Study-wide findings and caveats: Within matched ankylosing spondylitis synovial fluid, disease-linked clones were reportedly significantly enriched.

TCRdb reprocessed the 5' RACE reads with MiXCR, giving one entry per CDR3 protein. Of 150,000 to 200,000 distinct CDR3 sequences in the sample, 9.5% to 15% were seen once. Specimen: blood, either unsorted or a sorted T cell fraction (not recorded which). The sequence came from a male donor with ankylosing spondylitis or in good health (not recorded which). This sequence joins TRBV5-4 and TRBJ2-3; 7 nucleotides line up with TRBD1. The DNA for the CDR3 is TGTGCCAGCAGCTTCGCCGGGACAGAGCTCACAGATACGCAGTATTTT. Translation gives CASSFAGTELTDTQYF.